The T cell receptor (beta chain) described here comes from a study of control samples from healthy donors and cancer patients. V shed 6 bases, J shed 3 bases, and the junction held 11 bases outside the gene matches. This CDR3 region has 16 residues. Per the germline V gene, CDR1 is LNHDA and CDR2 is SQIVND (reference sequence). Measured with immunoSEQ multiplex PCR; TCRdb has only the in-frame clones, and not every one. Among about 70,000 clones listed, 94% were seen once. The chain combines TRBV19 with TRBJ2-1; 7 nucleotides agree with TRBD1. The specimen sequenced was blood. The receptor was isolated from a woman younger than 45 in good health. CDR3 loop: CASRDVMGQNYNEQFF. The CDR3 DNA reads TGTGCCAGTAGGGATGTGATGGGACAGAACTACAATGAGCAGTTCTTC.